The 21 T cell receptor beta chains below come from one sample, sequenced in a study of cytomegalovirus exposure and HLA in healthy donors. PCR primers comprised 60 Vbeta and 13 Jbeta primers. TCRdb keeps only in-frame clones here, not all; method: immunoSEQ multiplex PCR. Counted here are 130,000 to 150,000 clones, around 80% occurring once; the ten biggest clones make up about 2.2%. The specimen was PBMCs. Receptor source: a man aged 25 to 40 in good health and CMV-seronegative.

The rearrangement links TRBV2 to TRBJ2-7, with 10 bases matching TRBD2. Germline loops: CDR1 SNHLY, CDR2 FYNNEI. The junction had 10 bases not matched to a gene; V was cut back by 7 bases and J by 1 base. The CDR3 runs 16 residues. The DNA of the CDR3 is TGTGCCAGCAACGCTGCCTTAGCGGGAGGATCCTACGAGCAGTACTTC. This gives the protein CASNAALAGGSYEQYF.

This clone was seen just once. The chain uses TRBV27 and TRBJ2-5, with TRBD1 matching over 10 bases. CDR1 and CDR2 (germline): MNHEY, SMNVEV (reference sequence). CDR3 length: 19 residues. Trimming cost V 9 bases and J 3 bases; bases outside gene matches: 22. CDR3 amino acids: CARLVKQNRDRGLKETQYF. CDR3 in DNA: TGTGCCAGACTAGTTAAGCAGAACCGGGACAGGGGACTGAAAGAGACCCAGTACTTC.

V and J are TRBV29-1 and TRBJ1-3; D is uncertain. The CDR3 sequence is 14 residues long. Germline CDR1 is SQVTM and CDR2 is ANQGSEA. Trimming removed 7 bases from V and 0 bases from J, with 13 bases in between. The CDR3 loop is CSARPQSSGNTIYF. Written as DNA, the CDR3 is TGCAGCGCCCGCCCACAGAGCTCTGGAAACACCATATATTTT. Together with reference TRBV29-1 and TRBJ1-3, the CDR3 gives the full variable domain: SAVISQKPSRDICQRGTSLTIQCQVDSQVTMMFWYRQQPGQSLTLIATANQGSEATYESGFVIDKFPISRPNLTFSTLTVSNMSPEDSSIYLCSARPQSSGNTIYFGEGSWLTVV.

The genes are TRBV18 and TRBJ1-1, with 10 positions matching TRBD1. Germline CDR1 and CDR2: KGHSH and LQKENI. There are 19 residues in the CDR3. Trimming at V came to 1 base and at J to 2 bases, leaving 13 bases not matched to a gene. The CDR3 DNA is TGTGCCAGCTCACCACGTTTAACTCGGACAGGGGGGGACAACACTGAAGCTTTCTTT. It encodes CASSPRLTRTGGDNTEAFF.

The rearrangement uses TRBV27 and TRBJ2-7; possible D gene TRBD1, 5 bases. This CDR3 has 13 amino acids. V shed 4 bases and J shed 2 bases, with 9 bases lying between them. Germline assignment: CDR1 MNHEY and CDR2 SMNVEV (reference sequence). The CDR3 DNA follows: TGTGCCAGCAGTTGGAGACAGACCTACGAGCAGTACTTC. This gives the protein CASSWRQTYEQYF.

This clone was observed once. The CDR3 DNA sequence: TGCGCCAGCAGCTTCTTCTTAACAGGGGGCGCGAATACTGAAGCTTTCTTT. Its protein is CASSFFLTGGANTEAFF. The chain recombines TRBV5-1 with TRBJ1-1, with 9 bases identical to TRBD1. This CDR3 spans 17 amino acids. V gave up 2 bases and J gave up 5 bases; unmatched junction bases: 13. Germline V gene lookup returns CDR1 SGHRS and CDR2 YFSETQ.

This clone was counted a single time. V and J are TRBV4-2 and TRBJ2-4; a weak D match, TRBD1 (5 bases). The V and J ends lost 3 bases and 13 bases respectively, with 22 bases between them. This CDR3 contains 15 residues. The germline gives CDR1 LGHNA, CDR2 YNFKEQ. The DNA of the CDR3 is TGTGCCAGCAGCCATTTTCCCTACCTCACAGGCCCGCAGTACTTC. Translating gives CASSHFPYLTGPQYF.

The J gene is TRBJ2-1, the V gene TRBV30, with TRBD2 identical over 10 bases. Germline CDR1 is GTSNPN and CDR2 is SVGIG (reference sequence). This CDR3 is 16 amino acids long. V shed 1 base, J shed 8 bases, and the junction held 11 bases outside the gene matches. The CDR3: CAWSGHMRTSGDEQFF. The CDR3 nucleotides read TGTGCCTGGAGTGGACATATGAGGACTAGCGGCGATGAGCAGTTCTTC. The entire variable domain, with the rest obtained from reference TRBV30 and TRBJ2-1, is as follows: SQTIHQWPATLVQPVGSPLSLECTVEGTSNPNLYWYRQAAGRGLQLLFYSVGIGQISSEVPQNLSASRPQDRQFILSSKKLLLSDSGFYLCAWSGHMRTSGDEQFFGPGTRLTVL.

The DNA for the CDR3 is TGTGCCAGCAGTCCCCGGACAGGAATAAATCCTGAAGCTTTCTTT. Protein sequence: CASSPRTGINPEAFF. The chain recombines TRBV7-9 with TRBJ1-1; 7 bases align to TRBD1. Germline-derived CDR1 and CDR2 are SEHNR and FQNEAQ (reference sequence). CDR3 length equals 15 residues. Trimming took 6 bases from V and 6 from J; bases not matched to a gene: 13.

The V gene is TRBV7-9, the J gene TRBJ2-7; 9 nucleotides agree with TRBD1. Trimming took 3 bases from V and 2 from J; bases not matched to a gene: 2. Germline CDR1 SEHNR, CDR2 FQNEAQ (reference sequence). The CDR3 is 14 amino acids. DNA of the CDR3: TGTGCCAGCAGCTTCGGGACAGGGCCCTACGAGCAGTACTTC. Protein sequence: CASSFGTGPYEQYF.

CDR3 DNA: TGTGCCATCAGTGACGGGAATCTAAATCAGCCCCAGCATTTT. Its translation is CAISDGNLNQPQHF. V and J are TRBV10-3 and TRBJ1-5; no clear D gene. Germline loops: CDR1 ENHRY, CDR2 SYGVKD. Trimming took off 3 bases at V and 4 bases at J, with 10 bases between the two ends. The CDR3 is made up of 14 amino acids.

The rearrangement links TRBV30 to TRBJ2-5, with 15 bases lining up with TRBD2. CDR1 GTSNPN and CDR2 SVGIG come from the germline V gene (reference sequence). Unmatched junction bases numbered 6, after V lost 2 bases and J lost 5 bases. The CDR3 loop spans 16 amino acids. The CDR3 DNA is TGTGCCTGGAGTTCAGGACTAGCGGGAGGGGGGGAGACCCAGTACTTC. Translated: CAWSSGLAGGGETQYF.

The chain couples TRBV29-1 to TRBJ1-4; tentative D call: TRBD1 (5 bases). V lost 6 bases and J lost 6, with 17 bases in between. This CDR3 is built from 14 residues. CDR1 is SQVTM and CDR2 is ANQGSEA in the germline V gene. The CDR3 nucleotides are TGCAGCGTACCCCGGGGAGGGGAGGATGAAAAACTGTTTTTT. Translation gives CSVPRGGEDEKLFF.

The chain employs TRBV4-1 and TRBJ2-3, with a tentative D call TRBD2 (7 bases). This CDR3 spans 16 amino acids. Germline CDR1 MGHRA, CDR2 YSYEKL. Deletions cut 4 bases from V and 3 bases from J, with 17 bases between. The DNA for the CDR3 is TGCGCCAGCAGCCTCCTCGGGGGGCTACAGACAGATACGCAGTATTTT. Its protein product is CASSLLGGLQTDTQYF.

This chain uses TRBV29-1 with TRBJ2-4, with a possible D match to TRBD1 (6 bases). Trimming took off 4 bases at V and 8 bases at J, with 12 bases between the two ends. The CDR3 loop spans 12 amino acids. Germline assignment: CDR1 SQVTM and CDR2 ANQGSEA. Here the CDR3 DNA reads TGCAGCGTTGTTGGGGGCGCGGACATTCAGTACTTC. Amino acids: CSVVGGADIQYF.

The CDR3 nucleotides read TGTGCCAGCAGTTTGATCGGGGGTGGCAATGAGCAGTTCTTC. Its protein product is CASSLIGGGNEQFF. J is TRBJ2-1 and V is TRBV27, with D possibly TRBD2 on 6 matching bases. The CDR3 has 14 residues. In germline, CDR1 is MNHEY, CDR2 SMNVEV (reference sequence). V lost 3 bases and J 6 bases, leaving 12 bases between the germline ends.

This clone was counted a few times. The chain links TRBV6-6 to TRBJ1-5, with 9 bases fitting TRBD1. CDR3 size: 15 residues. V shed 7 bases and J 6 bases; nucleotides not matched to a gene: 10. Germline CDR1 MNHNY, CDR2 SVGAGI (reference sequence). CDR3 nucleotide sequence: TGTGCCAGCACTAAGGGACAGGGCCTACCTCAGCCCCAGCATTTT. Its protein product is CASTKGQGLPQPQHF.

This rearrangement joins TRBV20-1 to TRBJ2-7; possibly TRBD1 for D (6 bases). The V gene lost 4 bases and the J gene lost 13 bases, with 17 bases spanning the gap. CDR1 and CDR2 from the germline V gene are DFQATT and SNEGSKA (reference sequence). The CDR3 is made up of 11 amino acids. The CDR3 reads CSAKMFRGLYF. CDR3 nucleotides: TGCAGTGCTAAGATGTTCAGGGGCCTTTACTTC.

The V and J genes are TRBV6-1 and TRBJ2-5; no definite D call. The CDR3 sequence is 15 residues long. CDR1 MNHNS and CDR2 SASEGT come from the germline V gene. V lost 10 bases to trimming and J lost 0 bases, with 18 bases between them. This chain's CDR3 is CATMPPTWYQETQYF. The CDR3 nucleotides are TGTGCCACCATGCCCCCAACATGGTACCAAGAGACCCAGTACTTC.

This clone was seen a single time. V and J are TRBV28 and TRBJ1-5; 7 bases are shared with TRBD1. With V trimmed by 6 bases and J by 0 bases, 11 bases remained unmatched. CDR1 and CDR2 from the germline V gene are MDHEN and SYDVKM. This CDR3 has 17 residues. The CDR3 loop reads CASRPTRTGYSNQPQHF. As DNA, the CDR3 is TGTGCCAGCAGACCAACCCGGACAGGTTATAGCAATCAGCCCCAGCATTTT.

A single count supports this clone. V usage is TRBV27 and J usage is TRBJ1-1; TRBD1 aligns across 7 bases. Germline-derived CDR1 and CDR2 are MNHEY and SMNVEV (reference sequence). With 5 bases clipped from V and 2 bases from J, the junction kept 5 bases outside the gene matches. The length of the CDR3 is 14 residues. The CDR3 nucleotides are TGTGCCAGCAGTCCAGGGACAGCTAACACTGAAGCTTTCTTT. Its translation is CASSPGTANTEAFF.